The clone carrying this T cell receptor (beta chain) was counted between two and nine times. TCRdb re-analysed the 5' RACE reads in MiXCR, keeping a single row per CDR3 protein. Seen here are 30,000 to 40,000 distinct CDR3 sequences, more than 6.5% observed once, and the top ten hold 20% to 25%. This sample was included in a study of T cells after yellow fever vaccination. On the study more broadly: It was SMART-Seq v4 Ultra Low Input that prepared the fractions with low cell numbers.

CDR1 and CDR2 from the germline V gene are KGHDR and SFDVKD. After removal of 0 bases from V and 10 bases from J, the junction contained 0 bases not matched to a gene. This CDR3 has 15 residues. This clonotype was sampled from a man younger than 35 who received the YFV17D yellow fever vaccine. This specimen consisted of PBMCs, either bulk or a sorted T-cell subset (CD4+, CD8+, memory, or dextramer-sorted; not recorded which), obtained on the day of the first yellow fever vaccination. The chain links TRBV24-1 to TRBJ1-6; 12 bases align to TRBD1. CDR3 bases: TGTGCCACCAGTGATTTGGGGACAGGGGGCTCACCCCTCCACTTT. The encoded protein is CATSDLGTGGSPLHF.